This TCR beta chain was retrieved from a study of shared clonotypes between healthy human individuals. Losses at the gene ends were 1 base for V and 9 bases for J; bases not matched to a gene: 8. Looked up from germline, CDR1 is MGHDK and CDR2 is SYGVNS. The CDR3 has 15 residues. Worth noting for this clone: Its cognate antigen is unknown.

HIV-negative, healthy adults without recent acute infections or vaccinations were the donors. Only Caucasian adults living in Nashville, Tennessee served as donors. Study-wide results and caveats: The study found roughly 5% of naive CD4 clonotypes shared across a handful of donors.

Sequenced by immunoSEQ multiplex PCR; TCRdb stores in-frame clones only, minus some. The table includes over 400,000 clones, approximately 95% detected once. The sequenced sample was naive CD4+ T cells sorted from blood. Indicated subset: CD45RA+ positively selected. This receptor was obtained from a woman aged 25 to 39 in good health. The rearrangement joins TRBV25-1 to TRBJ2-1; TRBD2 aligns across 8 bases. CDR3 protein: CASSEWSSGMGEQFF. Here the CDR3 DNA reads TGTGCCAGCAGTGAATGGAGTAGCGGGATGGGTGAGCAGTTCTTC. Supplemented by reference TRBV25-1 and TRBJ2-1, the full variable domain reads EADIYQTPRYLVIGTGKKITLECSQTMGHDKMYWYQQDPGMELHLIHYSYGVNSTEKGDLSSESTVSRIRTEHFPLTLESARPSHTSQYLCASSEWSSGMGEQFFGPGTRLTVL.